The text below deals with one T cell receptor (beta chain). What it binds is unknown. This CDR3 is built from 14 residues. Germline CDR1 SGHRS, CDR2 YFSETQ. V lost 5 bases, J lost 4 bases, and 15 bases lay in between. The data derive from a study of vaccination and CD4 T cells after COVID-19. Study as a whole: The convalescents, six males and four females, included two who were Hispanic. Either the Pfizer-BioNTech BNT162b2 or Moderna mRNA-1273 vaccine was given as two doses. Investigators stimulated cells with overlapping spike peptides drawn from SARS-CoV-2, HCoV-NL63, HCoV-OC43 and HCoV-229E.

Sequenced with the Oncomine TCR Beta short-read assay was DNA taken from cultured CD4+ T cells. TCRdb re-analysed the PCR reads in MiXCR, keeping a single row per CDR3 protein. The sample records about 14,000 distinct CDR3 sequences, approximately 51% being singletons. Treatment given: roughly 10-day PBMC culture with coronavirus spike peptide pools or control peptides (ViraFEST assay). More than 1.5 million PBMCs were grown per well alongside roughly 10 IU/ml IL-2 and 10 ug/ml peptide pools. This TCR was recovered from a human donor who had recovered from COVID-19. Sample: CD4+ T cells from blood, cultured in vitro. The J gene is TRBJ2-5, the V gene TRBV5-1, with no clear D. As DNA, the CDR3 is TGCGCCAGCAGTCTCCGCTCCTTCCGAGAGACCCAGTACTTC. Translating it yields CASSLRSFRETQYF.